The 17 T cell receptor beta chains listed next were all sequenced from one sample in a study of STAT5B mutations in CD4+ large granular lymphocyte leukemia (dated by TCRdb to between 2020 and 2023). Receptor libraries were prepared by the immunoSEQ multiplex PCR assay. TCRdb mirrors the immuneACCESS table, restricted to in-frame sequences. Some clones are absent from its copies; in checked studies, under half trace to an unresolved V gene, and the reason for the others is unknown. The sample table contains tens of thousands of clones; only one count was recorded for more than 75% of them. In total, the top ten clones hold 2% to 2.5% of the sample. Material for sequencing was CD4+ T cells from blood buffy coats. These receptor sequences come from a human donor in good health.

The chain combines TRBV5-1 with TRBJ1-1; D is unresolved. The V end lost 0 bases, the J end lost 1 base, and 7 bases lay between the germline ends. The CDR3 spans 14 residues. Germline-derived CDR1 and CDR2 are SGHRS and YFSETQ. Here the CDR3 reads CASSLEGGNTEAFF. The CDR3 DNA reads as TGCGCCAGCAGCTTGGAAGGCGGGAACACTGAAGCTTTCTTT.

This clone was found a few times. The J gene is TRBJ1-1, the V gene TRBV10-3; D is ambiguous. This CDR3 is built from 14 residues. The V gene's germline CDR1 is ENHRY and CDR2 SYGVKD. Trimming removed 2 bases at V and 2 bases at J, with 9 bases between. The CDR3 DNA follows: TGTGCCATCAGTGAGGTCTTCGGTAACACTGAAGCTTTCTTT. Its protein is CAISEVFGNTEAFF.

The J gene is TRBJ2-3, the V gene TRBV9; TRBD2 is a possible D gene (5 bases). This CDR3 region has 15 residues. V dropped 4 bases and J dropped 0 bases, with 12 bases sitting between them. In germline, CDR1 is SGDLS, CDR2 YYNGEE. CDR3 amino acids: CASSLRRTSTDTQYF. CDR3 sequence (DNA): TGTGCCAGCAGCCTGAGAAGGACTAGCACAGATACGCAGTATTTT.

This clone was observed a single time. V usage is TRBV11-2 and J usage is TRBJ2-7; D call uncertain. The CDR3 runs to 14 residues. V gave up 4 bases and J gave up 2 bases, with 12 bases separating them. CDR1 and CDR2 from the germline V gene are SGHAT and FQNNGV. Written as DNA, the CDR3 is TGTGCCAGCAGCTACCTTGACGGGCCCTACGAGCAGTACTTC. Its protein product is CASSYLDGPYEQYF.

Here the CDR3 reads CSVFPGGTEAFF. The CDR3 DNA reads as TGCAGCGTTTTCCCGGGGGGCACTGAAGCTTTCTTT. The chain has TRBV29-1 and TRBJ1-1; tentative D call: TRBD1 (5 bases). The CDR3 contains 12 residues. Between the trimmed V and J ends, which lost 5 bases and 4 bases, there was a span of 11 bases. Germline CDR1 reads SQVTM; CDR2 reads ANQGSEA.

A single count supports this clone. The rearrangement joins TRBV29-1 to TRBJ2-5; a weak D match, TRBD1 (5 bases). The J call could be wrong; TRBJ2-7 is a better fit for the DNA end. This CDR3 has 15 amino acids. Germline V CDR1 and CDR2: SQVTM, ANQGSEA. The CDR3 loop reads CSVETGWTGSYEQYF. Here the CDR3 DNA reads TGCAGCGTTGAAACAGGTTGGACGGGCTCCTACGAGCAGTACTTC.

This clone has only one observation. The junction shows a germline mismatch at one end, possibly a read error. The chain couples TRBV7-9 to TRBJ2-3, with 12 bases identical to TRBD2. CDR3 length equals 17 residues. Germline V gene lookup returns CDR1 SEHNR and CDR2 FQNEAQ (reference sequence). DNA of the CDR3: TGTGCCAGCAGCCTAGCGGGGACTAGCGGGAGCACAGATACGCAGTATTTT. It yields the protein CASSLAGTSGSTDTQYF.

V usage is TRBV7-2 and J usage is TRBJ1-6; D is uncertain. Germline V gives CDR1 SGHTA, CDR2 FQGNSA. The CDR3 consists of 15 residues. With 2 bases removed from V and 6 bases from J, the gap between germline ends came to 11 bases. DNA of the CDR3: TGTGCCAGCAGCTTAATAGAGAACCCTAATTCACCCCTCCACTTT. Its translation: CASSLIENPNSPLHF.

The chain combines TRBV11-2 with TRBJ1-2; D is undetermined. This CDR3 spans 16 amino acids. CDR1 is SGHAT, CDR2 FQNNGV, per germline. The V end was cut by 0 bases, the J end by 0 bases, with 11 bases between. The CDR3 nucleotides are TGTGCCAGCAGCTTAGATACTGTCAGGCCTAACTATGGCTACACCTTC. It codes for CASSLDTVRPNYGYTF.

The J gene is TRBJ2-1, the V gene TRBV9, with D tentatively TRBD1 (6 bases). CDR3 length: 16 residues. V lost 0 bases and J lost 9, with 19 bases in between. Germline V gene lookup returns CDR1 SGDLS and CDR2 YYNGEE. The CDR3 DNA reads as TGTGCCAGCAGCGTAGAGGCTGCAGGGGATATGGGTGAGCAGTTCTTC. Encoded protein: CASSVEAAGDMGEQFF.

J is TRBJ2-1 and V is TRBV4-3; tentative D call: TRBD1 (5 bases). This CDR3 is built from 13 residues. CDR1 LGHNA and CDR2 YSLEER come from the germline V gene. V dropped 4 bases and J dropped 6 bases, with 10 bases sitting between them. This chain's CDR3 is CASSLRASNEQFF. In nucleotides, the CDR3 is TGCGCCAGCAGCCTCAGGGCGAGCAATGAGCAGTTCTTC.

The chain uses TRBV30 and TRBJ2-3; D is unresolved. The CDR3 sequence is 14 residues long. Germline values: CDR1 GTSNPN, CDR2 SVGIG (reference sequence). V was trimmed by 3 bases and J by 6 bases, leaving 16 bases between them. This CDR3 is CAWSPGLLDDTQYF. As DNA, the CDR3 is TGTGCCTGGAGCCCCGGTCTTTTAGACGATACGCAGTATTTT.

The chain couples TRBV28 to TRBJ1-2, with 8 bases fitting TRBD1. The V and J ends lost 7 bases and 1 base, in that order; junction bases with no gene match: 17. Germline CDR1 and CDR2: MDHEN and SYDVKM. The CDR3 length is 18 residues. In DNA form, the CDR3 reads TGTGCCAGCACCTCTTTCGGGGCAGGGGGCCAGGTTAACTATGGCTACACCTTC. It encodes CASTSFGAGGQVNYGYTF.

The gene calls are TRBV7-6 and TRBJ2-7; tentative D call: TRBD1 (6 bases). The CDR3 is 16 residues long. V lost 5 bases, J lost 2 bases, and 19 bases lay in between. The germline CDR1 and CDR2 sequences are SGHVS and FNYEAQ. CDR3 coding DNA: TGTGCCAGCAGCGGGTGGACAGAGAAAGACGCCTACGAGCAGTACTTC. It specifies CASSGWTEKDAYEQYF.

This sequence joins TRBV6-6 and TRBJ2-7, with 7 bases that match TRBD1. The CDR3 spans 13 residues. Looked up from germline, CDR1 is MNHNY and CDR2 is SVGAGI (reference sequence). Losses at the gene ends were 2 bases for V and 3 bases for J; bases not matched to a gene: 1. CDR3 in DNA: TGTGCCAGCAGTTACGGGGACAGCTACGAGCAGTACTTC. It translates to CASSYGDSYEQYF.

This chain connects TRBV6-6 to TRBJ2-7; 7 bases are shared with TRBD1. The CDR3 is 13 amino acids. Trimming took 6 bases from V and 2 from J; bases not matched to a gene: 4. CDR1 and CDR2 from the germline V gene are MNHNY and SVGAGI (reference sequence). CDR3 nucleotide sequence: TGTGCCAGCAGGGGACAGACCACCTACGAGCAGTACTTC. It codes for CASRGQTTYEQYF.

This rearrangement joins TRBV7-2 to TRBJ1-6; 11 bases fit TRBD1. V dropped 2 bases and J dropped 7; count of bases not matched to a gene: 4. Germline values: CDR1 SGHTA, CDR2 FQGNSA. The CDR3 has 16 amino acids. The CDR3 nucleotides are TGTGCCAGCAGCTTAATGGGACAGGGGGTGAATTCACCCCTCCACTTT. Amino acids: CASSLMGQGVNSPLHF.